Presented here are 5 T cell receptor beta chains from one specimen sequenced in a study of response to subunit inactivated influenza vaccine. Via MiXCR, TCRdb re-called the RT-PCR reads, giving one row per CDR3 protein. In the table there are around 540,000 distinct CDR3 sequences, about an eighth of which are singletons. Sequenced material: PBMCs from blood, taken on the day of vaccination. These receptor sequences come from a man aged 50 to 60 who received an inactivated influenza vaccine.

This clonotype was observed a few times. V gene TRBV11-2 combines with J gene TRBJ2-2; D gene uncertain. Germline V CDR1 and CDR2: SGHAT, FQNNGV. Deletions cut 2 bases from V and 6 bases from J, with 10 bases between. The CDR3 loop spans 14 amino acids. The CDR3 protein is CASSLPHSAGELFF. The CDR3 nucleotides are TGTGCCAGCAGCTTACCCCACAGTGCCGGGGAGCTGTTTTTT.

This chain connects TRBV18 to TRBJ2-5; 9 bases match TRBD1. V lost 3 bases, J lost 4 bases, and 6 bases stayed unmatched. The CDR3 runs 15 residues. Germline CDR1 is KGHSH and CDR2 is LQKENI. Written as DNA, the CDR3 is TGTGCCAGCTCACCGCCGGGACAGGGTGTAGAGACCCAGTACTTC. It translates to CASSPPGQGVETQYF. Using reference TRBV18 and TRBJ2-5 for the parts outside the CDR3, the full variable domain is NAGVMQNPRHLVRRRGQEARLRCSPMKGHSHVYWYRQLPEEGLKFMVYLQKENIIDESGMPKERFSAEFPKEGPSILRIQQVVRGDSAAYFCASSPPGQGVETQYFGPGTRLLVL.

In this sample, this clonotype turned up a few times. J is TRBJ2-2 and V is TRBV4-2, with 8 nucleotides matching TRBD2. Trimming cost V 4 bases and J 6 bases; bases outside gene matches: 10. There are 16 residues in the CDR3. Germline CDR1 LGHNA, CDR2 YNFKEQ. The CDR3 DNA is TGTGCCAGCAGCCCCCGGGGGGGGGCGATGGCCGGGGAGCTGTTTTTT. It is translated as CASSPRGGAMAGELFF.

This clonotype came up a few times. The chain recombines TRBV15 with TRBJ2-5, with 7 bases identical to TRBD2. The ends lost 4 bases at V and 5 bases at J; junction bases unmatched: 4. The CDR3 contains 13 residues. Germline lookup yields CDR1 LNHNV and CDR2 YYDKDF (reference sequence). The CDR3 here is CATSIQGGETQYF. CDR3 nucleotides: TGTGCCACCAGCATTCAGGGAGGGGAGACCCAGTACTTC. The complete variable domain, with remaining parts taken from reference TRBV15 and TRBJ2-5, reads DAMVIQNPRYQVTQFGKPVTLSCSQTLNHNVMYWYQQKSSQAPKLLFHYYDKDFNNEADTPDNFQSRRPNTSFCFLDIRSPGLGDTAMYLCATSIQGGETQYFGPGTRLLVL.

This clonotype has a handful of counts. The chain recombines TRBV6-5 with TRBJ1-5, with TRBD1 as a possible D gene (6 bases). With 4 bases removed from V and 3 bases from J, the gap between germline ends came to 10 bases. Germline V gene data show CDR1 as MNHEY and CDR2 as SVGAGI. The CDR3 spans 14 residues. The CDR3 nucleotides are TGTGCCAGCAGTTCTAACAGGGTCAATCAGCCCCAGCATTTT. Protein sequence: CASSSNRVNQPQHF.